This T cell receptor (beta chain) originates from a study of CD8+CD57+ T cells in acquired aplastic anemia. This CDR3 spans 16 amino acids. Trimming took 3 bases from V and 5 from J; bases not matched to a gene: 9. Germline CDR1 and CDR2: SGDLS and YYNGEE. CDR3 and TCR beta VDJ profiling relied on a genomic DNA template. TCRdb analysed the reads with MiXCR anew, one entry per CDR3 protein. The sample has 250,000 to 300,000 distinct CDR3 sequences, 56% seen once; the top ten hold around 8%. Sequencing was done on a sample of sorted CD4+, CD8+, or CD8+CD57+ T cells (not recorded which) from PBMCs. The chain recombines TRBV9 with TRBJ1-4, with 8 nucleotides matching TRBD1. The clonotype originates from a human donor with severe aplastic anemia or a healthy control (not recorded which). The CDR3 DNA sequence: TGTGCCAGCAGCGAAAGACAGGGGTCCTACAATGAAAAACTGTTTTTT. Translating gives CASSERQGSYNEKLFF.